This TCR beta chain was captured in a study of blood T cell repertoires in COVID-19. About the study: Acute-phase and convalescent COVID-19 samples originated in the United States, Italy and Spain.

Seattle's enrolled individuals joined amid active infection and were then monitored longitudinally. The length of the CDR3 is 14 residues. CDR1 and CDR2 from the germline V gene are MDHEN and SYDVKM. Trimming cost V 3 bases and J 11 bases, with 14 bases left between them. In the original analysis: Using reference gene primer amplification, nucleated cell counts were estimated. The repertoire was sequenced with immunoSEQ multiplex PCR; TCRdb's copy has only in-frame clones and lacks some. V and J calls and clone size follow that table, whereas D and trimming were derived from the DNA. The data hold a few hundred thousand clones, with 70% to 90% observed a single time.

The chain has TRBV28 and TRBJ1-6; D is unclear. The sequenced sample was peripheral blood. This clonotype was sampled from a woman in her forties or fifties with COVID-19, enrolled during active disease. CDR3 residues: CASSFGRLRAPLHF. CDR3 nucleotide sequence: TGTGCCAGCAGTTTCGGCAGGTTGAGGGCACCCCTCCACTTT.